The 9 T cell receptor beta chains listed next were all sequenced from one sample in a study of shared clonotypes between healthy human individuals. Measured with immunoSEQ multiplex PCR; TCRdb has only the in-frame clones, and not every one. The sample holds around 1.4 million clones, 98% seen once. The sample taken for sequencing was naive CD4+ T cells sorted from blood. Subset specified: CD45RA+ positively selected. The receptors were gathered from a man aged 25 to 40 in good health.

A note on this clone: Different DNA sequences within this sample yield the same CDR3. J is TRBJ2-5 and V is TRBV5-1; D is undetermined. Germline V lookup: CDR1 SGHRS, CDR2 YFSETQ. CDR3 length: 12 residues. The V end was cut by 1 base, the J end by 5 bases, with 6 bases between. The CDR3 sequence is CASSLLGETQYF. Here the CDR3 DNA reads TGCGCCAGCAGCTTGCTAGGGGAGACCCAGTACTTC.

The chain recombines TRBV6-1 with TRBJ1-2; 8 bases line up with TRBD1. Germline-derived CDR1 and CDR2 are MNHNS and SASEGT. The CDR3 runs 13 residues. V shed 10 bases, J shed 1 base, and the junction held 5 bases outside the gene matches. The CDR3 nucleotides are TGTGCCACTGATGACAGGGGTAACTATGGCTACACCTTC. Residues: CATDDRGNYGYTF.

V usage is TRBV29-1 and J usage is TRBJ2-2; D unclear. This CDR3 contains 12 residues. Looked up from germline, CDR1 is SQVTM and CDR2 is ANQGSEA. Trimming took 6 bases from V and 7 from J, leaving 12 bases between them. This CDR3 is CSVGDDGGELFF. CDR3 nucleotide sequence: TGCAGCGTCGGAGATGATGGCGGGGAGCTGTTTTTT.

The V and J genes are TRBV5-1 and TRBJ2-7; D perhaps matches TRBD1 (6 bases). This CDR3 is built from 14 residues. Trimming pared 0 bases from V and 2 bases from J, leaving 9 bases between. Germline V gene sequence: CDR1 SGHRS, CDR2 YFSETQ. Here the CDR3 reads CASSLAGTPYEQYF. The CDR3 region has the DNA TGCGCCAGCAGCTTGGCCGGGACACCCTACGAGCAGTACTTC.

The V and J genes are TRBV5-1 and TRBJ2-7, with 8 bases lining up with TRBD2. The CDR3 runs 16 residues. Germline assignment: CDR1 SGHRS and CDR2 YFSETQ. The junction had 7 bases not matched to a gene; V was cut back by 0 bases and J by 2 bases. CDR3 nucleotide sequence: TGCGCCAGCAGCTTGGCTGGGCTAGCGGGTCCCTACGAGCAGTACTTC. Translated, it gives CASSLAGLAGPYEQYF.

J is TRBJ2-1 and V is TRBV7-2; D unclear. The CDR3 has 14 residues. Germline V CDR1 and CDR2: SGHTA, FQGNSA. V lost 4 bases, J lost 6 bases, and 13 bases lay in between. CDR3 residues: CASSSDVIRNEQFF. The CDR3 bases are TGTGCCAGCAGCTCCGACGTAATCCGCAATGAGCAGTTCTTC.

V gene TRBV5-5 combines with J gene TRBJ2-1; D gene uncertain. Deletions cut 4 bases from V and 13 bases from J, with 15 bases between. Germline values: CDR1 SGHKS, CDR2 YYEKEE (reference sequence). There are 12 residues in the CDR3. CDR3 sequence reads: CASSPGLVLQFF. CDR3 DNA sequence: TGTGCCAGCAGCCCTGGGCTAGTGTTACAGTTCTTC.

This clone came up once. J is TRBJ1-1 and V is TRBV4-3, with D maybe TRBD1 (5 bases). The germline V and J ends were trimmed by 1 base and 4 bases, with 10 bases remaining between them. The CDR3 totals 14 residues. Germline CDR1 LGHNA, CDR2 YSLEER. The CDR3 bases are TGCGCCAGCAGCCAAGTTGGGGGTTCCACTGAAGCTTTCTTT. Its translation is CASSQVGGSTEAFF.

The rearrangement links TRBV9 to TRBJ1-1; a possible D gene is TRBD1 (5 bases). This CDR3 comprises 16 residues. The V end lost 0 bases, the J end lost 4 bases, and 16 bases lay between the germline ends. Germline V gene sequence: CDR1 SGDLS, CDR2 YYNGEE. The CDR3 region is CASSVGSQGLGTEAFF. The CDR3 DNA sequence: TGTGCCAGCAGCGTAGGTTCTCAGGGTCTCGGCACTGAAGCTTTCTTT.